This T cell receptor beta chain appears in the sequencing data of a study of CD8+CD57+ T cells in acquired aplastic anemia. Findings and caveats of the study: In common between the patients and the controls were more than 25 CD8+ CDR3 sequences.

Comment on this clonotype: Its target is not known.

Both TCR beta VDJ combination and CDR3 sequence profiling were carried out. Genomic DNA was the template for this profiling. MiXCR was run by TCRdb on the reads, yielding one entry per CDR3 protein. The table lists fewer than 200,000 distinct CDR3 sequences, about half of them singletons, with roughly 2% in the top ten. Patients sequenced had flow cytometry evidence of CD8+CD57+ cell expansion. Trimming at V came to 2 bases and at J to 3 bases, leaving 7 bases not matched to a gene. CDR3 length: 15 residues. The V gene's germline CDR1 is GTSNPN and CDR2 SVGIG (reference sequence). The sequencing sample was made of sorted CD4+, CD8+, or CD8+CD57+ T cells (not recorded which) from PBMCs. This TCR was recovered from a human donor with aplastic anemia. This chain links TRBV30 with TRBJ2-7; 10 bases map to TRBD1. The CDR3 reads CAWSNPGQGNYEQYF. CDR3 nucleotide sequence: TGTGCCTGGAGTAATCCGGGACAGGGGAACTACGAGCAGTACTTC.